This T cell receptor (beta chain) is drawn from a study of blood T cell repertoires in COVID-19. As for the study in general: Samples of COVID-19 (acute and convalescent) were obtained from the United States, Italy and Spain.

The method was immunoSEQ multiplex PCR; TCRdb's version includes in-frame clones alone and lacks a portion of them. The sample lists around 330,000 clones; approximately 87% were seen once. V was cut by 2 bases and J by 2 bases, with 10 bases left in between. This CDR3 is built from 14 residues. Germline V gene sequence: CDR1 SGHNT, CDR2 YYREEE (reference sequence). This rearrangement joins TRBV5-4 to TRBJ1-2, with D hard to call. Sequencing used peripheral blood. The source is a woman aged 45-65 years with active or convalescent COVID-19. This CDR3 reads CASSFKIANYGYTF. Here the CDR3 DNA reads TGTGCCAGCAGCTTTAAGATCGCGAACTATGGCTACACCTTC.